A single sample gave rise to the 12 T cell receptor beta chains below, sequenced in a study of blood T cell repertoires in COVID-19. Only in-frame clones appear in the TCRdb table, and some are missing; sequencing was by immunoSEQ multiplex PCR. The table includes 200,000 or so clones, around 85% detected once. Sample: peripheral blood. Receptor source: a man aged 55 to 69 with COVID-19, enrolled during active disease.

J is TRBJ1-1 and V is TRBV27; possibly TRBD1 for D (5 bases). The V end was cut by 6 bases, the J end by 1 base, with 12 bases between. Germline V lookup: CDR1 MNHEY, CDR2 SMNVEV (reference sequence). The CDR3 is 14 amino acids. CDR3 nucleotides: TGTGCCAGCAGCGCAGACAGAGGGAACACTGAAGCTTTCTTT. Translation: CASSADRGNTEAFF.

The chain recombines TRBV4-3 with TRBJ1-3; D gene ambiguous. CDR3 length equals 12 residues. CDR1 and CDR2 (germline): LGHNA, YSLEER. V lost 6 bases and J 3 bases, leaving 6 bases between the germline ends. The CDR3 protein is CASSNSGNTIYF. In DNA, the CDR3 is TGCGCCAGCAGTAACAGTGGAAACACCATATATTTT.

This chain links TRBV18 with TRBJ2-5, with 7 bases aligning to TRBD1. J was trimmed by 1 base and V by 6 bases; bases with no gene match: 11. This CDR3 has 16 residues. Germline V lookup: CDR1 KGHSH, CDR2 LQKENI. CDR3 amino acids: CASSPLGQPPQETQYF. Written as DNA, the CDR3 is TGTGCCAGCTCCCCTTTGGGACAGCCCCCCCAAGAGACCCAGTACTTC.

The rearrangement links TRBV5-1 to TRBJ1-1, with D maybe TRBD1 (5 bases). Trimming removed 3 bases at V and 2 bases at J, with 14 bases between. CDR3 size: 15 residues. The germline V gene has CDR1 SGHRS and CDR2 YFSETQ. CDR3 residues: CASSSGVLGNTEAFF. The DNA for the CDR3 is TGCGCCAGCAGCTCGGGGGTTTTGGGAAACACTGAAGCTTTCTTT. Full variable domain (outside the CDR3, taken from reference TRBV5-1 and TRBJ1-1): KAGVTQTPRYLIKTRGQQVTLSCSPISGHRSVSWYQQTPGQGLQFLFEYFSETQRNKGNFPGRFSGRQFSNSRSEMNVSTLELGDSALYLCASSSGVLGNTEAFFGQGTRLTVV.

DNA for the CDR3: TGTGCCAGTAGCCGCGGCGGGAGAATAGATACGCAGTATTTT. Translated, it gives CASSRGGRIDTQYF. J is TRBJ2-3 and V is TRBV19, with 7 bases that match TRBD2. The junction had 8 bases not matched to a gene; V was cut back by 6 bases and J by 5 bases. Germline CDR1 is LNHDA and CDR2 is SQIVND (reference sequence). This CDR3 has 14 amino acids.

The chain combines TRBV24-1 with TRBJ1-5, with 10 bases fitting TRBD1. CDR1 and CDR2 (germline): KGHDR, SFDVKD. This CDR3 is built from 16 residues. After removal of 2 bases from V and 3 bases from J, the junction contained 3 bases not matched to a gene. This CDR3 is CATSDSGQGDNQPQHF. The DNA of the CDR3 is TGTGCCACCAGTGATTCAGGACAGGGGGACAATCAGCCCCAGCATTTT.

The rearrangement joins TRBV2 to TRBJ1-1; possibly TRBD1 for D (5 bases). Trimming stripped 5 bases from V and 1 base from J, with 8 bases between. Germline V gene data show CDR1 as SNHLY and CDR2 as FYNNEI. The CDR3 sequence is 13 residues long. The chain's CDR3 is CASSLGGNTEAFF. In nucleotides, the CDR3 is TGTGCCAGCAGTCTCGGGGGGAACACTGAAGCTTTCTTT.

The chain combines TRBV30 with TRBJ2-7, with 11 bases lining up with TRBD1. There are 16 residues in the CDR3. The V gene's germline CDR1 is GTSNPN and CDR2 SVGIG (reference sequence). Germline trimming cut 6 bases from V and 5 bases from J; bases unmatched to any gene: 15. For the CDR3, the DNA is TGTGCCTGTCCCCCCATCCCCGGGACAGGGGGTCACGAGCAGTACTTC. This sequence encodes CACPPIPGTGGHEQYF. Full variable domain (rest looked up from reference TRBV30 and TRBJ2-7): SQTIHQWPATLVQPVGSPLSLECTVEGTSNPNLYWYRQAAGRGLQLLFYSVGIGQISSEVPQNLSASRPQDRQFILSSKKLLLSDSGFYLCACPPIPGTGGHEQYFGPGTRLTVT.

A few counts support this clone. The chain recombines TRBV3-1 (or the pseudogene TRBV3-2) with TRBJ2-7, with 12 nucleotides matching TRBD2. This CDR3 is 14 amino acids long. Germline-derived CDR1 and CDR2 are LGHDT and YNNKEL (reference sequence). Trimming removed 4 bases from V and 7 bases from J; junction bases left unmatched: 5. CDR3 in DNA: TGTGCCAGCAGCCGACTAGCGGGAGAGGGAGAGCAGTACTTC. Protein sequence: CASSRLAGEGEQYF.

The J gene is TRBJ2-2, the V gene TRBV5-1; D might be TRBD1 (5 bases). Trimming shortened V by 0 bases and J by 7 bases, and 10 bases separated the two germline ends. The V gene's germline CDR1 is SGHRS and CDR2 YFSETQ. The CDR3 sequence is 14 residues long. The chain's CDR3 is CASSLATDGGELFF. The CDR3 DNA follows: TGCGCCAGCAGCTTGGCGACAGATGGCGGGGAGCTGTTTTTT.

The gene calls are TRBV19 and TRBJ2-1; TRBD1 matches at 7 bases. CDR1 LNHDA and CDR2 SQIVND come from the germline V gene (reference sequence). CDR3 length: 14 amino acids. J was trimmed by 9 bases and V by 1 base; bases with no gene match: 6. CDR3 region: CASSIGQGMGEQFF. Written as DNA, the CDR3 is TGTGCCAGTAGTATAGGACAGGGAATGGGTGAGCAGTTCTTC.

This chain joins TRBV19 and TRBJ2-2; 8 bases are a match to TRBD1. The length of the CDR3 is 14 residues. Losses at the gene ends were 10 bases for V and 2 bases for J; bases not matched to a gene: 6. Per germline, CDR1 LNHDA and CDR2 SQIVND (reference sequence). CDR3: CATGTGLNTGELFF. The CDR3 coding sequence is TGTGCCACCGGGACAGGCCTAAACACCGGGGAGCTGTTTTTT. Drawing the rest from reference TRBV19 and TRBJ2-2, the complete variable domain is DGGITQSPKYLFRKEGQNVTLSCEQNLNHDAMYWYRQDPGQGLRLIYYSQIVNDFQKGDIAEGYSVSREKKESFPLTVTSAQKNPTAFYLCATGTGLNTGELFFGEGSRLTVL.